The clone carrying this T cell receptor beta chain was counted at least ten times. Antigen: not known. CDR1 and CDR2 (germline): SGHDN, FVKESK. Trimming at V came to 0 bases and at J to 10 bases, leaving 12 bases not matched to a gene. CDR3 length equals 17 residues. The sample is drawn from a study of spatial heterogeneity in lung cancer. Study overall: Beta-chain sequences consistently outnumbered alpha-chain sequences in detection. Study-level results: Blood carried ubiquitous expanded tumor TCRs more at resection than follow-up.

The library protocol tagged each TCR cDNA with a unique molecular identifier. TCRdb independently ran MiXCR on the 5' RACE reads; one entry per CDR3 protein. The data show about 23,000 distinct CDR3 sequences, about 3.3% seen once. Specified time point: sample taken at primary tumor resection. Whole RNA, isolated from tumor, nontumor lung or frozen PBMC, was sequenced without prior sorting. The sequence came from a female donor with early-stage non-small cell lung cancer. The V and J genes are TRBV14 and TRBJ2-1; 10 nucleotides align to TRBD2. This specimen was PBMCs, taken at surgery. The CDR3, as DNA: TGTGCCAGCAGCCAAGACCACTGGGCTAGCGGGAGTAACGAGCAGTTCTTC. Translated, it gives CASSQDHWASGSNEQFF.